Each of the 19 T cell receptor beta chains below was sequenced from the same sample in a study of T cell repertoires in cytomegalovirus infection. Via MiXCR, TCRdb re-called the reads, giving one row per CDR3 protein. Of under 70,000 distinct CDR3 sequences listed, more than 25% were seen once; the top ten hold 65% to 80%. For these receptors, no antigen is known. Sequencing used PBMCs, sequenced either directly or after in vitro stimulation (not recorded which). The receptor set was obtained from a human donor in good health (CMV status not recorded). Some clones in this sample may be carry-over from other donors' samples.

This clonotype was observed at least ten times. The CDR3 protein is CASSLGTAQPQHF. CDR3 DNA: TGTGCCAGCAGCTTGGGCACAGCTCAGCCCCAGCATTTT. The chain employs TRBV11-2 and TRBJ1-5; unclear D gene. The germline V gene encodes CDR1 SGHAT and CDR2 FQNNGV. V lost 3 bases and J lost 6, with 9 bases in between. The CDR3 runs to 13 residues.

The chain employs TRBV6-1 and TRBJ1-5; D ambiguous. CDR3 length equals 15 residues. With 6 bases removed from V and 1 base from J, the gap between germline ends came to 13 bases. Germline lookup yields CDR1 MNHNS and CDR2 SASEGT. This CDR3 is CASRLQVNSNQPQHF. CDR3 in DNA: TGTGCCAGCAGACTACAAGTTAACAGCAATCAGCCCCAGCATTTT.

The J gene is TRBJ2-7, the V gene TRBV6-6; D might be TRBD1 (5 bases). The CDR3 consists of 13 residues. The germline gives CDR1 MNHNY, CDR2 SVGAGI (reference sequence). V gave up 2 bases and J gave up 4 bases, with 9 bases separating them. CDR3 loop: CASSYGHAYEQYF. The CDR3, as DNA: TGTGCCAGCAGTTACGGACATGCTTACGAGCAGTACTTC.

This chain joins TRBV12-3 or TRBV12-4 and TRBJ2-1, with TRBD2 matching 8 bases. V gave up 5 bases and J gave up 6 bases; unmatched junction bases: 9. The CDR3 loop spans 15 amino acids. The CDR3 DNA follows: TGTGCCAGCAGTAAGCCTGGACTAGCTGGCAATGAGCAGTTCTTC. It encodes CASSKPGLAGNEQFF.

The rearrangement uses TRBV7-6 and TRBJ2-5, with D unclear. The CDR3 has 13 amino acids. The germline CDR1 and CDR2 sequences are SGHVS and FNYEAQ. With 5 bases removed from V and 5 bases from J, the gap between germline ends came to 12 bases. The CDR3 region has the DNA TGTGCCAGCAGCGAAATCCCTGAGGAGACCCAGTACTTC. Residues: CASSEIPEETQYF.

The count of this clonotype is one. The V call is TRBV9, the J call TRBJ2-5, with 10 nucleotides matching TRBD2. V trimming: 4 bases; J trimming: 5 bases; junction bases outside the gene matches: 11. CDR1 is SGDLS and CDR2 is YYNGEE in the germline V gene. This CDR3 has 16 residues. The CDR3 protein is CASSPRDSGGRETQYF. For the CDR3, the DNA is TGTGCCAGCAGCCCGCGGGATAGCGGGGGGCGTGAGACCCAGTACTTC.

The rearrangement links TRBV20-1 to TRBJ1-1; D remains unclear. The V end lost 3 bases, the J end lost 10 bases, and 12 bases lay between the germline ends. This CDR3 is 11 amino acids long. The germline CDR1 and CDR2 sequences are DFQATT and SNEGSKA (reference sequence). CDR3 coding DNA: TGCAGTGCTAGCGATATGACTAGAGCTTTCTTT. It encodes CSASDMTRAFF.

The chain carries TRBV24-1 and TRBJ2-1; no reliable D call. Trimming took 4 bases from V and 10 from J, leaving 10 bases between them. The CDR3 contains 12 residues. The V gene's germline CDR1 is KGHDR and CDR2 SFDVKD. The CDR3 reads CATSEGLGEQFF. For the CDR3, the DNA is TGTGCCACCAGTGAAGGGTTAGGGGAGCAGTTCTTC.

There are a few counts of this clonotype. The rearrangement uses TRBV28 and TRBJ2-1, with D perhaps being TRBD1 or TRBD2 (6 bases each). Germline loops: CDR1 MDHEN, CDR2 SYDVKM. This CDR3 has 13 residues. V was trimmed by 5 bases and J by 8 bases, leaving 13 bases between them. CDR3 sequence (DNA): TGTGCCAGCAGTGGGGGGCCTGCCGATGAGCAGTTCTTC. Amino acid sequence: CASSGGPADEQFF.

This chain joins TRBV23-1 and TRBJ1-3, with D possibly TRBD1 on 6 matching bases. TRBV23-1 is classed as an ORF, of uncertain function. The germline V and J ends were trimmed by 7 bases and 4 bases, with 20 bases remaining between them. This CDR3 spans 16 amino acids. The CDR3 DNA is TGCGCCAGCAACCCCGCAGGGGCTCTGGAGGGAAACACCATATATTTT. Translating it yields CASNPAGALEGNTIYF.

This rearrangement joins TRBV12-3 or TRBV12-4 to TRBJ2-5; D is uncertain. The CDR3 contains 14 residues. V lost 6 bases to trimming and J lost 5 bases, with 16 bases between them. The CDR3, as DNA: TGTGCCAGCAGCCGGACCTCGGCAAGGGAGACCCAGTACTTC. Translated, it gives CASSRTSARETQYF.

This clonotype was found once. The chain has TRBV5-1 and TRBJ2-1, with 12 positions matching TRBD1. V lost 0 bases and J lost 9; bases outside the gene matches: 4. Per the germline V gene, CDR1 is SGHRS and CDR2 is YFSETQ. The CDR3 sequence is 15 residues long. CDR3 DNA: TGCGCCAGCAGCTTGGCGGGACAGGGGGCTACTGAGCAGTTCTTC. Translating gives CASSLAGQGATEQFF.

This clonotype was seen more than once but under ten times. V is TRBV12-3 or TRBV12-4 and J is TRBJ2-3; TRBD2 might be the D (6 bases). V lost 4 bases and J lost 5, with 10 bases in between. This CDR3 contains 13 residues. CDR3 region: CASSYGRRDTQYF. In DNA form, the CDR3 reads TGTGCCAGCAGTTACGGGAGACGAGATACGCAGTATTTT.

The J gene is TRBJ1-1, the V gene TRBV28; 8 bases match TRBD1. With 4 bases clipped from V and 6 bases from J, the junction kept 13 bases outside the gene matches. Germline-derived CDR1 and CDR2 are MDHEN and SYDVKM. This CDR3 region has 16 residues. The CDR3 loop is CASSWGDRGGGSEAFF. CDR3 in DNA: TGTGCCAGCAGTTGGGGTGACAGGGGCGGAGGGTCTGAAGCTTTCTTT.

This clonotype was counted only a few times. CDR3 bases: TGTGCCAGCAGCTCGCGGGACAGTCAATCACCCCTCCACTTT. It specifies CASSSRDSQSPLHF. This chain connects TRBV3-1 to TRBJ1-6; 7 bases map to TRBD1. The V gene end was trimmed by 5 bases and the J gene end by 10 bases; junction bases not matched to a gene: 8. This CDR3 contains 14 residues. The germline CDR1 and CDR2 sequences are LGHDT and YNNKEL (reference sequence).

This clonotype was seen a few times. The J gene is TRBJ2-3, the V gene TRBV12-3 or TRBV12-4; 15 bases line up with TRBD2. The CDR3 runs 18 residues. The J segment lost 2 bases and the V segment lost 7 bases, leaving 10 bases of the junction unmatched. The CDR3 sequence is CASTSPGLAGGYTDTQYF. Written as DNA, the CDR3 is TGTGCCAGCACCTCTCCGGGACTAGCGGGGGGTTACACAGATACGCAGTATTTT.

The V gene is TRBV28, the J gene TRBJ1-1; 7 bases line up with TRBD1. Looked up from germline, CDR1 is MDHEN and CDR2 is SYDVKM. CDR3 size: 15 residues. J gave up 2 bases and V 5 bases, and 8 bases lay outside the gene matches. CDR3 region: CASSPTLGGNTEAFF. CDR3 DNA sequence: TGTGCCAGCAGTCCCACGTTAGGGGGCAACACTGAAGCTTTCTTT.

This clonotype has ten or more counts. The genes are TRBV7-8 and TRBJ1-5, with TRBD1 matching over 9 bases. The CDR3 is 16 residues long. The J segment lost 6 bases and the V segment lost 5 bases, leaving 11 bases of the junction unmatched. Per the germline V gene, CDR1 is SGHVS and CDR2 is FQNEAQ. The CDR3 DNA follows: TGTGCCAGCAGCCCCCACTGGGGACAGGGACCTCAGCCCCAGCATTTT. It codes for CASSPHWGQGPQPQHF. Drawing the rest from reference TRBV7-8 and TRBJ1-5, the complete variable domain is GAGVSQSPRYKVAKRGQDVALRCDPISGHVSLFWYQQALGQGPEFLTYFQNEAQLDKSGLPSDRFFAERPEGSVSTLKIQRTQQEDSAVYLCASSPHWGQGPQPQHFGDGTRLSIL.

This clonotype was recorded a few times. The V call is TRBV4-1, the J call TRBJ1-2; maybe TRBD1 (6 bases). Germline V lookup: CDR1 MGHRA, CDR2 YSYEKL. This CDR3 region has 13 residues. V lost 7 bases to trimming and J lost 6 bases, with 15 bases between them. The DNA for the CDR3 is TGCGCCAGCACCGCTGGGGGGCTCAATGGCTACACCTTC. This encodes CASTAGGLNGYTF.